A single sample is the source of the 21 T cell receptor beta chains below, sequenced in a study of early T cells in non-severe SARS-CoV-2 infection. TCRdb re-called the 5' RACE reads with MiXCR, one entry per CDR3 protein. The sample yields under 60,000 distinct CDR3 sequences, around 9.3% seen once. The input for sequencing was whole blood, taken at baseline. Every receptor here comes from an adult who was a healthcare worker with PCR-confirmed SARS-CoV-2 infection or an uninfected control (not recorded which).

This clonotype was observed many times. The chain combines TRBV30 with TRBJ1-4; D perhaps matches TRBD1 (5 bases). This CDR3 has 15 residues. Germline loops: CDR1 GTSNPN, CDR2 SVGIG (reference sequence). With 5 bases removed from V and 0 bases from J, the gap between germline ends came to 13 bases. The DNA for the CDR3 is TGTGCCTGGGCCCGGGACGAAGCAACTAATGAAAAACTGTTTTTT. It encodes CAWARDEATNEKLFF.

This chain joins TRBV5-1 and TRBJ2-7; a weak D match, TRBD2 (5 bases). The CDR3 totals 14 residues. Germline V gene sequence: CDR1 SGHRS, CDR2 YFSETQ. V was clipped by 2 bases and J by 0 bases, with 9 bases between them. In nucleotides, the CDR3 is TGCGCCAGCAGCTTCCGGGGTACCTCCTACGAGCAGTACTTC. Protein sequence: CASSFRGTSYEQYF.

There are a few counts of this clonotype. This chain connects TRBV9 to TRBJ1-5; the D is unclear. From germline, CDR1 is SGDLS and CDR2 YYNGEE. The CDR3 sequence is 13 residues long. V was clipped by 7 bases and J by 0 bases, with 8 bases between them. CDR3 sequence reads: CASGVNSNQPQHF. The CDR3 DNA reads as TGTGCCAGCGGGGTAAATAGCAATCAGCCCCAGCATTTT.

This clonotype was seen many times. The chain uses TRBV19 and TRBJ1-1; possibly TRBD1 for D (5 bases). Trimming left V 5 bases short and J 1 base short, with 11 bases between. CDR3 length: 14 amino acids. Germline V lookup: CDR1 LNHDA, CDR2 SQIVND (reference sequence). Here the CDR3 reads CASSPPGENTEAFF. The CDR3 nucleotides read TGTGCCAGTAGTCCCCCGGGGGAGAACACTGAAGCTTTCTTT.

The CDR3 loop reads CASSEAYGADTQYF. In nucleotides, the CDR3 is TGTGCCAGCAGTGAAGCGTATGGGGCAGATACGCAGTATTTT. The chain recombines TRBV2 with TRBJ2-3; no clear D gene. Germline lookup yields CDR1 SNHLY and CDR2 FYNNEI. V was trimmed by 0 bases and J by 4 bases, leaving 8 bases between them. There are 14 residues in the CDR3.

V gene TRBV7-8 combines with J gene TRBJ2-3; tentatively, D is TRBD2 (5 bases). V shed 4 bases and J shed 3 bases, with 26 bases lying between them. CDR1 is SGHVS and CDR2 is FQNEAQ in the germline V gene. The CDR3 is 19 residues long. Here the CDR3 reads CASSSGLARGRARTDTQYF. The CDR3 nucleotides are TGTGCCAGCAGCTCCGGCCTAGCTCGGGGTCGGGCCAGAACAGATACGCAGTATTTT.

This clonotype was seen repeatedly, ten times or more. The chain uses TRBV19 and TRBJ2-1; D unresolved. The CDR3 length is 14 residues. Germline V CDR1 and CDR2: LNHDA, SQIVND (reference sequence). With 6 bases removed from V and 1 base from J, the gap between germline ends came to 10 bases. The chain's CDR3 is CASRQTSSYNEQFF. CDR3 nucleotide sequence: TGTGCCAGTAGACAGACATCATCCTACAATGAGCAGTTCTTC.

This clonotype was counted only a few times. V is TRBV5-5 and J is TRBJ1-6; the match to TRBD1 covers 8 bases. CDR3 length: 17 amino acids. Trimming cost V 3 bases and J 6 bases; bases outside gene matches: 11. Germline CDR1 SGHKS, CDR2 YYEKEE (reference sequence). CDR3 sequence: CASSSRTGRIANSPLHF. The CDR3 DNA follows: TGTGCCAGCAGCTCAAGGACAGGGCGGATTGCTAATTCACCCCTCCACTTT.

This clonotype has a handful of counts. V is TRBV5-1 and J is TRBJ2-3, with a weak D call TRBD2 (6 bases). The germline CDR1 and CDR2 sequences are SGHRS and YFSETQ. The CDR3 extends over 14 amino acids. The V end was cut by 2 bases, the J end by 4 bases, with 11 bases between. The CDR3 coding sequence is TGCGCCAGCAGCTTATCTGCGGGGTCAGATACGCAGTATTTT. This codes for CASSLSAGSDTQYF.

This clonotype was counted at least ten times. The V call is TRBV20-1, the J call TRBJ2-5; 9 nucleotides match TRBD2. Looked up from germline, CDR1 is DFQATT and CDR2 is SNEGSKA (reference sequence). V shed 5 bases, J shed 4 bases, and the junction held 11 bases outside the gene matches. This CDR3 is 15 amino acids long. The DNA of the CDR3 is TGCAGTGCTCAACTCGGGACTAGCTTGACAGAGACCCAGTACTTC. It is translated as CSAQLGTSLTETQYF.

This clonotype came up many times. The CDR3 region has the DNA TGTGCCAGCAGCCCAAAGGTTTTAGCAGTAATTCTCGAGCAGTTCTTC. Amino acids: CASSPKVLAVILEQFF. The V gene is TRBV6-1, the J gene TRBJ2-1; D ambiguous. This CDR3 has 16 residues. V lost 6 bases to trimming and J lost 10 bases, with 25 bases between them. Germline-derived CDR1 and CDR2 are MNHNS and SASEGT.

This clonotype was recorded a few times. The chain combines TRBV4-1 with TRBJ2-1; 8 bases agree with TRBD2. The CDR3 sequence is 15 residues long. V was clipped by 4 bases and J by 0 bases; unmatched bases: 2. CDR1 and CDR2 (germline): MGHRA, YSYEKL. The CDR3 loop is CASSPGLVSYNEQFF. CDR3 coding DNA: TGCGCCAGCAGCCCGGGACTAGTCTCCTACAATGAGCAGTTCTTC.

This chain connects TRBV6-5 to TRBJ1-2, with TRBD1 matching over 12 bases. The CDR3 runs 15 residues. Germline V gene sequence: CDR1 MNHEY, CDR2 SVGAGI. V lost 4 bases to trimming and J lost 8 bases; unmatched junction nucleotides: 8. CDR3 nucleotides: TGTGCCAGCAGTTCTACCGGGACAGGGGGCGGAGGCTACACCTTC. Translation gives CASSSTGTGGGGYTF.

This clonotype was detected ten times or more. V and J are TRBV24-1 and TRBJ2-1, with 7 positions matching TRBD1. Germline CDR1 KGHDR, CDR2 SFDVKD. The CDR3 totals 16 residues. With V trimmed by 0 bases and J by 5 bases, 6 bases remained unmatched. The CDR3 nucleotides are TGTGCCACCAGTGATTTGCCACAGGGGAACGACAATGAGCAGTTCTTC. Translated, it gives CATSDLPQGNDNEQFF.

This clonotype was observed at least ten times. The chain couples TRBV5-1 to TRBJ1-1; no definite D call. Trimming cost V 2 bases and J 4 bases, with 6 bases left between them. The length of the CDR3 is 12 residues. CDR1 is SGHRS and CDR2 is YFSETQ in the germline V gene. CDR3 sequence: CASSFTGTEAFF. CDR3 in DNA: TGCGCCAGCAGCTTCACCGGCACTGAAGCTTTCTTT.

As concerns this clonotype: A much more abundant neighbour one base away suggests this may be a read error. The gene calls are TRBV6-1 and TRBJ1-5; D gene uncertain. The CDR3 sequence is 13 residues long. Per the germline V gene, CDR1 is MNHNS and CDR2 is SASEGT. Trimming left V 8 bases short and J 5 bases short, with 13 bases between. DNA of the CDR3: TGTGCCAGCGGGCTACTGGGCTATCAGCCCCAGCATTTT. Residues: CASGLLGYQPQHF.

In this sample, this clonotype turned up a few times. This chain joins TRBV18 and TRBJ1-1, with TRBD1 identical over 8 bases. The J segment lost 0 bases and the V segment lost 3 bases, leaving 6 bases of the junction unmatched. Germline values: CDR1 KGHSH, CDR2 LQKENI. This CDR3 has 16 amino acids. The CDR3 DNA reads TGTGCCAGCTCACCTTCGGACAGGGCTTTGAACACTGAAGCTTTCTTT. It encodes CASSPSDRALNTEAFF.

The chain combines TRBV7-6 with TRBJ2-2; TRBD2 matches 7 bases. J gave up 5 bases and V 8 bases, and 5 bases lay outside the gene matches. This CDR3 spans 13 amino acids. Germline lookup yields CDR1 SGHVS and CDR2 FNYEAQ. The CDR3 region has the DNA TGTGCCAGCGGAGGGAGGGGAACCGGGGAGCTGTTTTTT. It is translated as CASGGRGTGELFF.

This clonotype was counted ten times or more. This rearrangement joins TRBV4-2 to TRBJ2-3, with 12 bases identical to TRBD2. V lost 4 bases, J lost 2 bases, and 4 bases stayed unmatched. This CDR3 has 16 residues. Germline V CDR1 and CDR2: LGHNA, YNFKEQ. Here the CDR3 DNA reads TGTGCCAGCAGCCTTGGACTAGCGGGGATCACAGATACGCAGTATTTT. This codes for CASSLGLAGITDTQYF.

The rearrangement uses TRBV29-1 and TRBJ1-2, with D possibly matching TRBD1 (6 bases). The V and J ends lost 3 bases and 4 bases respectively, with 15 bases between them. Germline assignment: CDR1 SQVTM and CDR2 ANQGSEA. This CDR3 has 14 residues. CDR3 in DNA: TGCAGCGTTGAGACGGACAGATTTCTCTATGGCTACACCTTC. This sequence encodes CSVETDRFLYGYTF.

V is TRBV5-6 and J is TRBJ2-1; no reliable D call. The V gene's germline CDR1 is SGHDT and CDR2 YYEEEE. V dropped 0 bases and J dropped 2 bases, with 9 bases sitting between them. The CDR3 has 15 residues. CDR3 region: CASSLATRAYNEQFF. DNA of the CDR3: TGTGCCAGCAGCTTGGCGACAAGGGCCTACAATGAGCAGTTCTTC.